By its share, the clone carrying this T cell receptor beta chain is large. Its target is unknown. The sample is drawn from a study of circulating CD8 cells and anti-PD-1 response in melanoma. As for the study in general: Nivolumab was given intravenously at 3 mg/kg every 2 weeks.

Live CD3+CD8+TCRalphabeta+ cells were sorted into four subsets by PD-1 and/or TIGIT. The QIAseq Immune Repertoire TCR panel built the libraries from roughly 15 ng of total RNA. MiXCR, applied by TCRdb to the reads, yields one record per CDR3 protein. This sample has about 550 distinct CDR3 sequences, with roughly 9% found just once. The CDR3 loop spans 14 amino acids. Germline V gene lookup returns CDR1 MDHEN and CDR2 SYDVKM. V lost 2 bases, J lost 7 bases, and 12 bases lay in between. Study conclusions and caveats: Published repertoire comparisons used only baseline and M1 samples from a small cohort with few responders. TIGIT repertoires were least diverse, DNEG repertoires most diverse.

The material sequenced was CD8+ T cells from PBMCs, taken at baseline or after one month of anti-PD-1 therapy (not recorded which). The sequence was collected from a human donor with melanoma. This sequence joins TRBV28 and TRBJ2-1, with a possible D match to TRBD1 (6 bases). CDR3 sequence: CASSLGATGNEQFF. The DNA of the CDR3 is TGTGCCAGCAGTTTAGGAGCCACAGGGAATGAGCAGTTCTTC.